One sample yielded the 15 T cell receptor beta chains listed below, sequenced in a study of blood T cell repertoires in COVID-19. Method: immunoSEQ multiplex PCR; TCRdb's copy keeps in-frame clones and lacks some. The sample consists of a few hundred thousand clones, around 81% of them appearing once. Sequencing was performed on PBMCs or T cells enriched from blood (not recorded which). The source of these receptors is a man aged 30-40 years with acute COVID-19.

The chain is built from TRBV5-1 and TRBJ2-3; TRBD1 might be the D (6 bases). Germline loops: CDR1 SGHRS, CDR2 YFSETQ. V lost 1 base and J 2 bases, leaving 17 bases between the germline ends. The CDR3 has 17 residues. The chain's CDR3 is CASSLTITDRPTDTQYF. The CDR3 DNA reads TGCGCCAGCAGCTTGACGATCACGGACAGACCCACAGATACGCAGTATTTT.

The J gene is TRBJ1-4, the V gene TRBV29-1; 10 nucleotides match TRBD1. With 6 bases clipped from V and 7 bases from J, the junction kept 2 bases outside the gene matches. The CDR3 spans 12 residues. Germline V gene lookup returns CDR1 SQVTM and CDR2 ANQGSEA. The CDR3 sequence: CSVRTGGEKLFF. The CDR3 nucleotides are TGCAGCGTGAGGACAGGGGGTGAAAAACTGTTTTTT.

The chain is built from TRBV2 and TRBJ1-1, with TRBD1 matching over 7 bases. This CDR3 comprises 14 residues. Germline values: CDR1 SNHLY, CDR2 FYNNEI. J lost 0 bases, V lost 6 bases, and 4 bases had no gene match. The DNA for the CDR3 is TGTGCCAGCAGGGCGGACAGGTTGAACACTGAAGCTTTCTTT. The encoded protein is CASRADRLNTEAFF.

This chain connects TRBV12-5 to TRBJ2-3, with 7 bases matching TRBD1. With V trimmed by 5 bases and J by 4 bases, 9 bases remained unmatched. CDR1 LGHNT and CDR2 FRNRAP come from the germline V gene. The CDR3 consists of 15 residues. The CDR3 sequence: CASGPRTGIPDTQYF. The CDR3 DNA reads TGTGCTAGTGGTCCCAGGACAGGAATCCCAGATACGCAGTATTTT.

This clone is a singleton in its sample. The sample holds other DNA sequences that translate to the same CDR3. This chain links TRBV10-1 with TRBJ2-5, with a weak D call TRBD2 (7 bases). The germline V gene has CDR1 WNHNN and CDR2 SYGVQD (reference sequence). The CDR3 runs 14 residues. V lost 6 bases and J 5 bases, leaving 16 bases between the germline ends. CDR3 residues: CASSAGGPQETQYF. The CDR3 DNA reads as TGCGCCAGCAGCGCCGGGGGGCCGCAGGAGACCCAGTACTTC.

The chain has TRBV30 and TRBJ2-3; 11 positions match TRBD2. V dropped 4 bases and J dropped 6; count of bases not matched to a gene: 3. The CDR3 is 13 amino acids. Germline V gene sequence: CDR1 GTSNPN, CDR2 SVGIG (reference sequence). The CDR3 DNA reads TGTGCCTGGAACTTAGCGGGGGGGGATACGCAGTATTTT. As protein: CAWNLAGGDTQYF. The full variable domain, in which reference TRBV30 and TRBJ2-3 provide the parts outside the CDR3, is SQTIHQWPATLVQPVGSPLSLECTVEGTSNPNLYWYRQAAGRGLQLLFYSVGIGQISSEVPQNLSASRPQDRQFILSSKKLLLSDSGFYLCAWNLAGGDTQYFGPGTRLTVL.

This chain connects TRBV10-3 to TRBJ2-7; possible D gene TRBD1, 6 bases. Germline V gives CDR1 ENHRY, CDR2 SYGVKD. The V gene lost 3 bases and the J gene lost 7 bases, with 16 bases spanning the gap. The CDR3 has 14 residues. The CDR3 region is CAISDRTAPEEQYF. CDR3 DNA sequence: TGTGCCATCAGTGACAGGACAGCCCCGGAAGAGCAGTACTTC.

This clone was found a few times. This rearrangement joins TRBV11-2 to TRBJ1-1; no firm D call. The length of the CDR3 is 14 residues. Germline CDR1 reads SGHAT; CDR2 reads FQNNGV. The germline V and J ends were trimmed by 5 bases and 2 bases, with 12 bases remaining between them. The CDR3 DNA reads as TGTGCCAGCAGCACTAACGCGGGAAACACTGAAGCTTTCTTT. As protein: CASSTNAGNTEAFF.

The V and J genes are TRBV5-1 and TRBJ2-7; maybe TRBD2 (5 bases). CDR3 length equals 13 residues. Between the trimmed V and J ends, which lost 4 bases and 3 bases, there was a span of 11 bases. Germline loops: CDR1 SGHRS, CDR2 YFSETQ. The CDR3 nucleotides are TGCGCCAGCAGCATTGACGGGGACTACGAGCAGTACTTC. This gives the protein CASSIDGDYEQYF.

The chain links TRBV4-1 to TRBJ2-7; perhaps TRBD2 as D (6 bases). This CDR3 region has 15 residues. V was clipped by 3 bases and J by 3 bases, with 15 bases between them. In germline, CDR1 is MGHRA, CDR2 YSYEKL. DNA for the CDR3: TGCGCCAGCAGCCAGCAAGGAGGGGAATACTACGAGCAGTACTTC. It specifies CASSQQGGEYYEQYF.

CDR3 DNA sequence: TGTGCCAGCAGCCCAGTCCCAGATACGCAGTATTTT. Translating it yields CASSPVPDTQYF. The V gene is TRBV14, the J gene TRBJ2-3, with no clear D. Trimming cost V 4 bases and J 4 bases, with 6 bases left between them. The CDR3 has 12 residues. The germline gives CDR1 SGHDN, CDR2 FVKESK.

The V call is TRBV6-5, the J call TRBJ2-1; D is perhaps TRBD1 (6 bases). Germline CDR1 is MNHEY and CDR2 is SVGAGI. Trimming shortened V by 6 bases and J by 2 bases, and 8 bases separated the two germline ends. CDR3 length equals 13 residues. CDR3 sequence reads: CASRGATYNEQFF. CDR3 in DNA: TGTGCCAGCAGGGGGGCTACCTACAATGAGCAGTTCTTC.

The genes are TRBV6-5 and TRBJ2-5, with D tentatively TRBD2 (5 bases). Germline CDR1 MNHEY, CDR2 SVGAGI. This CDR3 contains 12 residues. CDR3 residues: CAAGVGVETQYF. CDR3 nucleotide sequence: TGTGCAGCCGGGGTTGGGGTGGAGACCCAGTACTTC.

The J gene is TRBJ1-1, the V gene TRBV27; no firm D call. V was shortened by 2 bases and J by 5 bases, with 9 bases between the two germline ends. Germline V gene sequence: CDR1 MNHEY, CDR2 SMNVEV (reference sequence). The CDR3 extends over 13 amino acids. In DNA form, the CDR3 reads TGTGCCAGCAGTTTAGGCTTAAGAACTGAAGCTTTCTTT. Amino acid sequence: CASSLGLRTEAFF.

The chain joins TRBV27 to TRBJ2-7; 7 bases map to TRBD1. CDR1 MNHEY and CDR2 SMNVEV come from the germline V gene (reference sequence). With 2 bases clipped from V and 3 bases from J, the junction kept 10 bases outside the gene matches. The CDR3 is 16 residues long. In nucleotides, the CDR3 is TGTGCCAGCAGTTTAATACGAGGGGGCTTTTTCTACGAGCAGTACTTC. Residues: CASSLIRGGFFYEQYF.